The 2 T cell receptor beta chains reported below all come from one sample, sequenced in a study of graft-versus-host responses after intestinal transplantation. These receptors' antigens are unknown. TCRdb keeps only in-frame clones here, not all; method: immunoSEQ multiplex PCR. The sample consists of some 120,000 clones, approximately 90% of them appearing once. Sequencing was performed on unstimulated CD4+ T cells sorted from spleen or lymph node cells, taken before intestinal transplant. The receptors were gathered from a human donor who received an intestinal transplant.

The chain couples TRBV19 to TRBJ1-2, with D possibly TRBD1 on 5 matching bases. The CDR3 runs to 13 residues. V gave up 1 base and J gave up 2 bases, with 5 bases separating them. Germline CDR1 reads LNHDA; CDR2 reads SQIVND (reference sequence). The CDR3 region has the DNA TGTGCCAGTAGTATAGGGACAAACTATGGCTACACCTTC. Translated: CASSIGTNYGYTF.

J is TRBJ1-2 and V is TRBV5-4; 8 bases agree with TRBD1. The V gene end was trimmed by 0 bases and the J gene end by 5 bases; junction bases not matched to a gene: 0. Germline CDR1 SGHNT, CDR2 YYREEE (reference sequence). The CDR3 totals 13 residues. CDR3 region: CASSLGTGYGYTF. The DNA for the CDR3 is TGTGCCAGCAGCTTGGGGACAGGGTATGGCTACACCTTC.